This T cell receptor beta chain was captured by sequencing in a study of shared clonotypes between healthy human individuals. The CDR3 consists of 13 residues. V was pared by 6 bases and J by 9 bases, with 15 bases between. Germline V gene lookup returns CDR1 SGHAT and CDR2 FQNNGV. Some clones are missing from TCRdb's copy, which holds only in-frame ones; the method was immunoSEQ multiplex PCR. The sample shows 1,400,000 or so clones, approximately 98.5% of them seen only once. Sample: naive CD4+ T cells sorted from blood. Subset described: CD45RA+ positively selected. The receptor comes from a man between 25 and 39 years old in good health. The gene calls are TRBV11-2 and TRBJ1-3; no clear D. The CDR3 is CASRRENSATIYF. The CDR3 region has the DNA TGTGCCAGCAGACGTGAGAACAGTGCCACCATATATTTT.